Below, 7 T cell receptor beta chains from the same sample are listed, as sequenced in a study of blood T cell repertoires in COVID-19. Clones were sequenced by immunoSEQ multiplex PCR, and TCRdb holds only the in-frame ones, with some missing. The table lists approximately 300,000 clones, 90% of them singletons. Sequenced sample: peripheral blood. All receptors derive from a woman in her thirties with COVID-19, enrolled during active disease.

This clone turned up a few times. The chain couples TRBV6-5 to TRBJ2-2; weak D call: TRBD1 (6 bases). The CDR3 is 13 residues long. V dropped 5 bases and J dropped 4 bases, with 8 bases sitting between them. CDR1 is MNHEY and CDR2 is SVGAGI in the germline V gene. This CDR3 is CASSPGVTGELFF. The CDR3 DNA is TGTGCCAGCAGTCCAGGGGTCACCGGGGAGCTGTTTTTT.

This chain uses TRBV2 with TRBJ1-1; possibly TRBD1 for D (6 bases). The germline CDR1 and CDR2 sequences are SNHLY and FYNNEI. The CDR3 covers 14 residues. Trimming pared 6 bases from V and 0 bases from J, leaving 11 bases between. The CDR3 DNA follows: TGTGCCAGCAGGGACAGAGTCATGAACACTGAAGCTTTCTTT. Translation gives CASRDRVMNTEAFF.

The chain joins TRBV27 to TRBJ2-5, with TRBD2 matching over 11 bases. Germline V CDR1 and CDR2: MNHEY, SMNVEV (reference sequence). The CDR3 consists of 16 residues. With 5 bases clipped from V and 2 bases from J, the junction kept 7 bases outside the gene matches. For the CDR3, the DNA is TGTGCCAGCAGTGGGATTCTAGCGGGAGGTCAAGAGACCCAGTACTTC. It codes for CASSGILAGGQETQYF.

The chain uses TRBV28 and TRBJ2-5, with 7 bases that match TRBD1. The V and J ends lost 8 bases and 2 bases, in that order; junction bases with no gene match: 8. The germline V gene has CDR1 MDHEN and CDR2 SYDVKM. The CDR3 is 14 amino acids. The CDR3 spells CASRFEGAQETQYF. The CDR3 bases are TGTGCCAGCCGCTTTGAGGGGGCACAAGAGACCCAGTACTTC. The variable domain in full, with the rest retrieved from reference TRBV28 and TRBJ2-5, is DVKVTQSSRYLVKRTGEKVFLECVQDMDHENMFWYRQDPGLGLRLIYFSYDVKMKEKGDIPEGYSVSREKKERFSLILESASTNQTSMYLCASRFEGAQETQYFGPGTRLLVL.

The chain links TRBV28 to TRBJ2-5; perhaps TRBD2 as D (5 bases). V was shortened by 3 bases and J by 3 bases, with 14 bases between the two germline ends. The CDR3 has 15 residues. Germline V gives CDR1 MDHEN, CDR2 SYDVKM. CDR3 sequence: CASSLVVSAEETQYF. The CDR3, as DNA: TGTGCCAGCAGTTTGGTTGTTAGCGCGGAAGAGACCCAGTACTTC.

The chain links TRBV2 to TRBJ1-1; a possible D gene is TRBD1 (5 bases). CDR1 SNHLY and CDR2 FYNNEI come from the germline V gene. V was trimmed by 6 bases and J by 5 bases, leaving 13 bases between them. This CDR3 is 13 amino acids long. The CDR3 loop reads CASSISGGTEAFF. The CDR3, as DNA: TGTGCCAGCAGCATCTCTGGGGGGACTGAAGCTTTCTTT.

This rearrangement joins TRBV19 to TRBJ1-6; TRBD1 might be the D (6 bases). V gave up 5 bases and J gave up 7 bases, with 15 bases separating them. CDR1 and CDR2 (germline): LNHDA, SQIVND (reference sequence). The CDR3 is made up of 15 amino acids. As DNA, the CDR3 is TGTGCCAGTAGTCGGGGGGGCTCGCGAAATTCACCCCTCCACTTT. Translating gives CASSRGGSRNSPLHF. The variable domain in full, with the rest retrieved from reference TRBV19 and TRBJ1-6, is DGGITQSPKYLFRKEGQNVTLSCEQNLNHDAMYWYRQDPGQGLRLIYYSQIVNDFQKGDIAEGYSVSREKKESFPLTVTSAQKNPTAFYLCASSRGGSRNSPLHFGNGTRLTVT.